The rows below give T cell receptor beta chains drawn from one sample of a study of cytomegalovirus exposure and HLA in healthy donors. Sequencing used immunoSEQ multiplex PCR; TCRdb keeps in-frame clones, though not all of them. This sample has fewer than 150,000 clones; approximately 80% occur once, and the top ten carry 3.1%. The sample comprised PBMCs. These receptors were collected from a man aged 35 to 55 in good health and CMV-seronegative. The CDR3 runs from the conserved cysteine through the conserved F or W. The D gene is left open where the match is weak. Some rows have no size entry. The others give once, few or many, or a class for an expanded clone.

-	TRBJ1-6	TRBV7-9	-	TGTGCCAGCAGCTTTGACACAGAAAATTCACCCCTCCACTTT	CASSFDTENSPLHF
-	TRBJ2-3	TRBV7-3	-	TGTGCCAGCAGCTACTACGGAACAGATACGCAGTATTTT	CASSYYGTDTQYF
-	TRBJ2-7	TRBV28	-	TGTGCCAGCAGTCTGGACAGCCCCCGCGAGCAGTACTTC	CASSLDSPREQYF
-	TRBJ2-6	TRBV29-1	-	TGCAGCGTTGAATTGGGGGCGGCTGGGGCCAACGTCCTGACTTTC	CSVELGAAGANVLTF
-	TRBJ2-3	TRBV6-4	-	TGTGCCAGCAGTGACGGAGGAGAGGATACGCAGTATTTT	CASSDGGEDTQYF
-	TRBJ2-7	TRBV5-1	-	TGCGCCAGCAGCGCACGACAGGCCTTCGAGCAGTACTTC	CASSARQAFEQYF
once	TRBJ1-4	TRBV5-4	-	TGTGCCAGCAGCTTGGGGGGGCGGACTAATGAAAAACTGTTTTTT	CASSLGGRTNEKLFF
-	TRBJ2-1	TRBV6-1	-	TGTGCCAGCAGTGAATGGAGGGCCAATGAGCAGTTCTTC	CASSEWRANEQFF
-	TRBJ1-2	TRBV13	TRBD1	TGTGCCAGCAGCACCCGGGACAGGACTACTAACTATGGCTACACCTTC	CASSTRDRTTNYGYTF
-	TRBJ2-7	TRBV7-8	TRBD2	TGTGCCAGCAGCTCACTAGCGCTAAGCTCCTACGAGCAGTACTTC	CASSSLALSSYEQYF
-	TRBJ1-2	TRBV2	TRBD1	TGTGCCAGCAGTCCCCGGACAGGTCGGGGCGGCTACACCTTC	CASSPRTGRGGYTF
few	TRBJ1-6	TRBV6-1	TRBD1	TGTGCCAGCAGTCAAGGGACAGCGAGTTCACCCCTCCACTTT	CASSQGTASSPLHF
-	TRBJ1-1	TRBV19	-	TGTGCCAGTAGTGACGTCGGGGATCGCGACACTGAAGCTTTCTTT	CASSDVGDRDTEAFF
-	TRBJ1-4	TRBV7-9	-	TGTGCCAGCAGCCCTTTGGAAAAACTGTTTTTT	CASSPLEKLFF
-	TRBJ1-4	TRBV7-9	TRBD1	TGTGCCAGCAGCTTAGGACGGACAGGGGCGGAAAAACTGTTTTTT	CASSLGRTGAEKLFF
-	TRBJ1-2	TRBV19	TRBD1	TGTGCCAGTAGTACCGTAACAGGGGGACCTAACTATGGCTACACCTTC	CASSTVTGGPNYGYTF
once	TRBJ1-6	TRBV6-5	TRBD1	TGTGCCAGCAGTTTCGGACAGGGAATATACAATTCACCCCTCCACTTT	CASSFGQGIYNSPLHF
-	TRBJ1-1	TRBV5-4	-	TGTGCCAGCGGGGACACTAACACTGAAGCTTTCTTT	CASGDTNTEAFF
few	TRBJ1-1	TRBV19	-	TGTGCCAGCGCTACAGGGTCAGGCACTGAAGCTTTCTTT	CASATGSGTEAFF
-	TRBJ2-7	TRBV30	-	TGTGCCTGGAAGGGGGCAGGGGAGGACGAGCAGTACTTC	CAWKGAGEDEQYF
-	TRBJ2-5	TRBV7-7	-	TGTGCCAGCAGCTCCCGCTTATGGACTGGGGGGATCTACCAAGAGACCCAGTACTTC	CASSSRLWTGGIYQETQYF
-	TRBJ2-7	TRBV4-2	TRBD1	TGTGCCAGCAGCCAACGAGGACAGGGGGTAGGGAACGAGCAGTACTTC	CASSQRGQGVGNEQYF
once	TRBJ1-4	TRBV5-6	-	TGTGCCAGCAGCTTGGGGGGGCCCAACAGAGCAACTAATGAAAAACTGTTTTTT	CASSLGGPNRATNEKLFF
-	TRBJ2-7	TRBV7-8	TRBD1	TGTGCCAGCAACCGGGGGACAGGGGATGCAGGCGAGCAGTACTTC	CASNRGTGDAGEQYF
-	TRBJ1-6	TRBV27	-	TGTGCCAGCAGTTCAGTAAGCGGCTATTCACCCCTCCACTTT	CASSSVSGYSPLHF
-	TRBJ1-1	TRBV6-5	TRBD1	TGTGCCAGCAGTCAACAGGGGCTCTACACTGAAGCTTTCTTT	CASSQQGLYTEAFF
-	TRBJ1-2	TRBV6-6	-	TGTGCCAGCAGCTGGGAGGCTAACTATGGCTACACCTTC	CASSWEANYGYTF
-	TRBJ2-2	TRBV10-3	-	TGTGCCATCAGTGCAGTTGCAGGGGTTACCGGGGAGCTGTTTTTT	CAISAVAGVTGELFF
-	TRBJ1-2	TRBV7-2	-	TGTGCCAGCAGCTTGACAGCCTTACCCGGCTATGGCTACACCTTC	CASSLTALPGYGYTF
few	TRBJ2-2	TRBV10-3	TRBD1	TGTGCCATCAGTGACTCGACAGGGCACACCGGGGAGCTGTTTTTT	CAISDSTGHTGELFF
-	TRBJ2-7	TRBV19	-	TGTGCCAGTAGTTTCAGGGGAGTCTACGAGCAGTACTTC	CASSFRGVYEQYF
few	TRBJ1-5	TRBV9	-	TGTGCCAGCAGCCCCAGCGGCCATAGCAATCAGCCCCAGCATTTT	CASSPSGHSNQPQHF
-	TRBJ2-1	TRBV5-1	TRBD2	TGCGCCAGCAGCGAGGGGACTAGCGGGGCTAATGAGCAGTTCTTC	CASSEGTSGANEQFF
-	TRBJ1-2	TRBV19	-	TGTGCCAGTAGTTGGGGCTTTTCTTATGGCTACACCTTC	CASSWGFSYGYTF
few	TRBJ1-1	TRBV7-9	-	TGTGCCAGCAGCTTAGCGCGGGGGGCGGAAGGGGAAGCTTTCTTT	CASSLARGAEGEAFF
few	TRBJ2-3	TRBV5-8	TRBD2	TGTGCCAGCAGCTCCGGAGCGGGAGTTAGCGCAGATACGCAGTATTTT	CASSSGAGVSADTQYF
-	TRBJ2-7	TRBV4-2	-	TGTGCCAGCAGCCAACTCCAGGGGAACCCCTACGAGCAGTACTTC	CASSQLQGNPYEQYF
-	TRBJ2-7	TRBV7-2	TRBD1	TGTGCCAGCAGCTTAATGTTGGGACAGGGTCTCTACGAGCAGTACTTC	CASSLMLGQGLYEQYF
-	TRBJ2-1	TRBV5-4	TRBD2	TGTGCCAGCAGCTTGGGGAGCGGGAGGGCTGTCAATGAGCAGTTCTTC	CASSLGSGRAVNEQFF
-	TRBJ2-5	TRBV4-1	TRBD2	TGCGCCAGCAGCCAAGGGGTAGCGGGGTCGGAGCACCAGTACTTC	CASSQGVAGSEHQYF
-	TRBJ1-1	TRBV9	-	TGTGCCAGCAGCGTAGGAGGCGAAATGAACACTGAAGCTTTCTTT	CASSVGGEMNTEAFF
once	TRBJ2-3	TRBV7-2	TRBD2	TGTGCCAGCAGCGCACGACTAGCAGCGGATACGCAGTATTTT	CASSARLAADTQYF
-	TRBJ2-7	TRBV18	TRBD1	TGTGCCAGCTCACCAGCGACAGGGCAAGCCTACGAGCAGTACTTC	CASSPATGQAYEQYF
few	TRBJ2-3	TRBV19	TRBD1	TGTGCCAGTACCATATCGGTCGGGACAGGGGTAAGAGATACGCAGTATTTT	CASTISVGTGVRDTQYF
-	TRBJ2-3	TRBV9	TRBD2	TGTGCCAGCACTACTAGCGGGAGTTGGGCAGATACGCAGTATTTT	CASTTSGSWADTQYF
-	TRBJ2-3	TRBV29-1	TRBD2	TGCAGCGTAAGCCCTAGCGGGAAGCGCACAGATACGCAGTATTTT	CSVSPSGKRTDTQYF
-	TRBJ1-5	TRBV5-1	-	TGCGCCAGCAGCTTGGAAGCGCGAGGCGATCAGCCCCAGCATTTT	CASSLEARGDQPQHF
-	TRBJ2-7	TRBV4-2	-	TGTGCCAGCATCAAGGCAGACTACACTTGGGACGAGCAGTACTTC	CASIKADYTWDEQYF